Below, 32 T cell receptor beta chains from the same sample are listed, as sequenced in a study of CD8+ T cells in alopecia areata. Sequencing used cDNA as its template, made by extracting RNA and reverse transcribing it. Sequencing was performed with immunoSEQ multiplex PCR; in TCRdb, only in-frame clones are kept and a portion is missing. The table has tens of thousands of clones, around 70% seen once. Treatment: oral pan-JAK inhibitor, 5-10 mg twice daily. The source material was CD8+ T cells sorted from blood, sampled at week 44, from a patient treated with tofacitinib. All receptors come from a human donor with alopecia areata.

The rearrangement joins TRBV11-2 to TRBJ2-3; no clear D. CDR1 is SGHAT, CDR2 FQNNGV, per germline. V lost 5 bases, J lost 2 bases, and 5 bases lay in between. The CDR3 runs to 12 residues. CDR3 nucleotides: TGTGCCAGCAGCACCTTCACAGATACGCAGTATTTT. Protein: CASSTFTDTQYF.

This chain joins TRBV5-1 and TRBJ2-3; D remains ambiguous. This CDR3 region has 13 residues. The V and J ends lost 4 bases and 6 bases respectively, with 12 bases between them. Germline CDR1 is SGHRS and CDR2 is YFSETQ. In DNA, the CDR3 is TGCGCCAGCAGCCCATCGTCCTTGGATACGCAGTATTTT. Its protein product is CASSPSSLDTQYF. The full variable domain, rest sourced from reference TRBV5-1 and TRBJ2-3, is KAGVTQTPRYLIKTRGQQVTLSCSPISGHRSVSWYQQTPGQGLQFLFEYFSETQRNKGNFPGRFSGRQFSNSRSEMNVSTLELGDSALYLCASSPSSLDTQYFGPGTRLTVL.

V and J are TRBV29-1 and TRBJ1-1; no clear D gene. Germline V lookup: CDR1 SQVTM, CDR2 ANQGSEA. The length of the CDR3 is 12 residues. Deletions cut 2 bases from V and 10 bases from J, with 14 bases between. CDR3 bases: TGCAGCGTTGAATTAGGGTTTAAAGGAGCTTTCTTT. Encoded protein: CSVELGFKGAFF.

This chain joins TRBV4-3 and TRBJ2-3; 7 nucleotides match TRBD2. The CDR3 is 14 residues long. With V trimmed by 1 base and J by 3 bases, 1 base remained unmatched. Germline CDR1 LGHNA, CDR2 YSLEER. CDR3 residues: CASSQARGTDTQYF. The CDR3 DNA reads as TGCGCCAGCAGCCAAGCGCGGGGGACAGATACGCAGTATTTT.

V and J are TRBV7-9 and TRBJ1-2; no reliable D call. The CDR3 contains 15 residues. The V gene's germline CDR1 is SEHNR and CDR2 FQNEAQ (reference sequence). Trimming pared 0 bases from V and 7 bases from J, leaving 15 bases between. The DNA for the CDR3 is TGTGCCAGCAGCTTAGCGGTCCGCCAGAAGGGTGGCTACACCTTC. It encodes CASSLAVRQKGGYTF.

The rearrangement links TRBV29-1 to TRBJ1-2; D ambiguous. Germline V gene data show CDR1 as SQVTM and CDR2 as ANQGSEA. V was clipped by 3 bases and J by 2 bases, with 7 bases between them. The CDR3 loop spans 12 amino acids. The CDR3 sequence is CSVDGQNYGYTF. In DNA form, the CDR3 reads TGCAGCGTTGATGGGCAGAACTATGGCTACACCTTC.

This clone was counted only a few times. The genes are TRBV6-5 and TRBJ1-1; 7 nucleotides agree with TRBD1. The length of the CDR3 is 14 residues. Germline V lookup: CDR1 MNHEY, CDR2 SVGAGI. The junction had 5 bases not matched to a gene; V was cut back by 2 bases and J by 5 bases. The CDR3 reads CASSYGEGATEAFF. The DNA of the CDR3 is TGTGCCAGCAGTTACGGAGAGGGGGCTACTGAAGCTTTCTTT.

This clone was detected a few times. The identical CDR3 is also encoded by other nucleotide sequences in the sample. This chain joins TRBV11-2 and TRBJ2-7; 8 bases fit TRBD2. Germline V lookup: CDR1 SGHAT, CDR2 FQNNGV. Trimming removed 5 bases from V and 4 bases from J; junction bases left unmatched: 4. The CDR3 sequence is 13 residues long. The DNA for the CDR3 is TGTGCCAGCAGCCCGGGGGGGCGGTACGAGCAGTACTTC. This sequence encodes CASSPGGRYEQYF.

This clone was found a few times. The CDR3 sequence is CASSLAGTNNEQFF. DNA of the CDR3: TGTGCCAGCAGTTTAGCCGGGACCAACAATGAGCAGTTCTTC. This chain links TRBV27 with TRBJ2-1; TRBD1 or TRBD2 may be the D gene (5 bases each). V shed 2 bases and J shed 5 bases, with 10 bases lying between them. This CDR3 is 14 amino acids long. Germline V CDR1 and CDR2: MNHEY, SMNVEV (reference sequence).

This chain joins TRBV12-5 and TRBJ1-2; 10 bases line up with TRBD1. The CDR3 has 16 residues. J lost 4 bases, V lost 4 bases, and 9 bases had no gene match. From germline, CDR1 is LGHNT and CDR2 FRNRAP. CDR3 sequence reads: CASGSLQDRGSYGYTF. The CDR3 DNA is TGTGCTAGTGGTTCCCTTCAGGACAGGGGGAGCTATGGCTACACCTTC. Looking up the rest from reference TRBV12-5 and TRBJ1-2 gives the full variable domain: DARVTQTPRHKVTEMGQEVTMRCQPILGHNTVFWYRQTMMQGLELLAYFRNRAPLDDSGMPKDRFSAEMPDATLATLKIQPSEPRDSAVYFCASGSLQDRGSYGYTFGSGTRLTVV.

V and J are TRBV30 and TRBJ2-1; D possibly corresponds to TRBD1 (6 bases). This CDR3 region has 13 residues. Trimming took off 4 bases at V and 0 bases at J, with 7 bases between the two ends. The germline V gene has CDR1 GTSNPN and CDR2 SVGIG (reference sequence). CDR3: CAWTGASYNEQFF. The CDR3 nucleotides read TGTGCCTGGACAGGGGCCTCCTACAATGAGCAGTTCTTC.

The J gene is TRBJ2-1, the V gene TRBV6-6, with 9 bases fitting TRBD2. Germline CDR1 reads MNHNY; CDR2 reads SVGAGI (reference sequence). V was pared by 6 bases and J by 5 bases, with 5 bases of the junction left unmatched. The CDR3 is 14 amino acids. CDR3 sequence (DNA): TGTGCCAGCAGACTAGCGGGTGACAACAATGAGCAGTTCTTC. Encoded protein: CASRLAGDNNEQFF.

The CDR3 reads CASGPTGNTEAFF. The CDR3 DNA reads as TGTGCCAGCGGCCCTACAGGGAACACTGAAGCTTTCTTT. V gene TRBV6-6 combines with J gene TRBJ1-1; D is perhaps TRBD1 (5 bases). Trimming stripped 8 bases from V and 1 base from J, with 11 bases between. Germline CDR1 is MNHNY and CDR2 is SVGAGI (reference sequence). CDR3 length: 13 residues.

This clone was observed a handful of times. Other nucleotide sequences in the sample specify the same CDR3. CDR3 bases: TGTGCCACCAGCACGCGGGACAGCCCCTACGAGCAGTACTTC. It codes for CATSTRDSPYEQYF. The rearrangement uses TRBV15 and TRBJ2-7; perhaps TRBD1 as D (7 bases). This CDR3 is built from 14 residues. Trimming removed 4 bases from V and 2 bases from J, with 12 bases in between. Germline assignment: CDR1 LNHNV and CDR2 YYDKDF (reference sequence).

CDR3 coding DNA: TGTGCCAGTAGTATAAGGGGGAGCACAGATACGCAGTATTTT. Its protein is CASSIRGSTDTQYF. V and J are TRBV19 and TRBJ2-3, with D possibly TRBD1 on 6 matching bases. V was clipped by 2 bases and J by 0 bases, with 6 bases between them. The CDR3 covers 14 residues. Germline assignment: CDR1 LNHDA and CDR2 SQIVND (reference sequence).

V gene TRBV30 combines with J gene TRBJ2-2, with a possible D match to TRBD2 (6 bases). The CDR3 is 14 amino acids. The germline V and J ends were trimmed by 4 bases and 6 bases, with 15 bases remaining between them. The germline gives CDR1 GTSNPN, CDR2 SVGIG (reference sequence). For the CDR3, the DNA is TGTGCCTGGAATACGGGACCGGGGGCCGGGGAGCTGTTTTTT. Protein: CAWNTGPGAGELFF.

The rearrangement links TRBV5-1 to TRBJ2-3; D unresolved. This CDR3 region has 12 residues. Trimming took 5 bases from V and 4 from J, leaving 8 bases between them. Germline CDR1 is SGHRS and CDR2 is YFSETQ. CDR3 sequence (DNA): TGCGCCAGCAGTACAAACTCAGATACGCAGTATTTT. It is translated as CASSTNSDTQYF.

In its sample, this clone was seen a few times. The CDR3 loop reads CASSGENQETQYF. CDR3 nucleotide sequence: TGTGCCAGCAGTGGGGAGAACCAAGAGACCCAGTACTTC. This rearrangement joins TRBV27 to TRBJ2-5, with D perhaps matching TRBD2 (5 bases). CDR3 length: 13 residues. The V and J ends lost 5 bases and 0 bases respectively, with 7 bases between them. The germline V gene encodes CDR1 MNHEY and CDR2 SMNVEV (reference sequence).

The chain employs TRBV9 and TRBJ2-5; D is perhaps TRBD1 (7 bases). The CDR3 is 14 residues long. The V end was cut by 4 bases, the J end by 4 bases, with 14 bases between. Germline CDR1 and CDR2: SGDLS and YYNGEE. DNA for the CDR3: TGTGCCAGCAGCCAGGGGGGTGTAGGAGAGACCCAGTACTTC. The encoded protein is CASSQGGVGETQYF.

The chain recombines TRBV27 with TRBJ1-2; 8 bases align to TRBD1. The CDR3 runs to 15 residues. Germline V CDR1 and CDR2: MNHEY, SMNVEV (reference sequence). The V segment lost 5 bases and the J segment 4 bases; nucleotides outside the gene matches: 9. This CDR3 reads CASSPTLGQGYGYTF. In DNA, the CDR3 is TGTGCCAGCAGTCCTACCCTAGGACAGGGCTATGGCTACACCTTC.

This sequence joins TRBV4-3 and TRBJ1-1; D is undetermined. V shed 0 bases and J shed 2 bases, with 4 bases lying between them. Germline CDR1 is LGHNA and CDR2 is YSLEER. The CDR3 sequence is 13 residues long. The CDR3 nucleotides are TGCGCCAGCAGCCAAGAGATCAACACTGAAGCTTTCTTT. It specifies CASSQEINTEAFF.

The CDR3 protein is CASSHGDRYEQYF. The CDR3 region has the DNA TGTGCCAGCAGCCATGGGGACCGATACGAGCAGTACTTC. This chain links TRBV14 with TRBJ2-7; D may be TRBD1 or TRBD2 (5 bases each). The CDR3 extends over 13 amino acids. Germline V lookup: CDR1 SGHDN, CDR2 FVKESK. Trimming cost V 3 bases and J 4 bases, with 10 bases left between them. Based on the CDR3 plus reference TRBV14 and TRBJ2-7, the full variable domain is EAGVTQFPSHSVIEKGQTVTLRCDPISGHDNLYWYRRVMGKEIKFLLHFVKESKQDESGMPNNRFLAERTGGTYSTLKVQPAELEDSGVYFCASSHGDRYEQYFGPGTRLTVT.

This clone was seen more than once but under ten times. V and J are TRBV2 and TRBJ2-3; TRBD2 agrees at 9 bases. CDR3 size: 15 residues. The V gene end was trimmed by 4 bases and the J gene end by 2 bases; junction bases not matched to a gene: 4. Looked up from germline, CDR1 is SNHLY and CDR2 is FYNNEI. The CDR3 spells CASSVSGRPTDTQYF. The CDR3 DNA follows: TGTGCCAGCAGTGTTAGCGGGAGACCCACAGATACGCAGTATTTT.

This chain joins TRBV19 and TRBJ2-3; TRBD1 matches 8 bases. The CDR3 contains 11 residues. V gave up 8 bases and J gave up 8 bases; unmatched junction bases: 3. Germline V gene sequence: CDR1 LNHDA, CDR2 SQIVND (reference sequence). The CDR3 spells CASRTGSTQYF. DNA of the CDR3: TGTGCCAGTCGGACAGGGAGTACGCAGTATTTT. Supplemented by reference TRBV19 and TRBJ2-3, the full variable domain reads DGGITQSPKYLFRKEGQNVTLSCEQNLNHDAMYWYRQDPGQGLRLIYYSQIVNDFQKGDIAEGYSVSREKKESFPLTVTSAQKNPTAFYLCASRTGSTQYFGPGTRLTVL.

This clone was detected a few times. This may be a read error, as it is one base from a much larger clone. The identical CDR3 is also encoded by other nucleotide sequences in the sample. The CDR3 DNA reads as TGTGCCAGCAGCTTCGGGCAGATGAACACTGAAGCTTTCTTT. It encodes CASSFGQMNTEAFF. The V call is TRBV7-8, the J call TRBJ1-1; D gene unclear. V was clipped by 3 bases and J by 0 bases, with 8 bases between them. This CDR3 contains 14 residues. Germline-derived CDR1 and CDR2 are SGHVS and FQNEAQ.

The rearrangement links TRBV6-1 to TRBJ2-2; no clear D gene. CDR3 length: 14 amino acids. Germline CDR1 MNHNS, CDR2 SASEGT. With 4 bases removed from V and 4 bases from J, the gap between germline ends came to 10 bases. CDR3 protein: CASSVSPSTGELFF. The CDR3 nucleotides read TGTGCCAGCAGTGTTAGCCCTAGCACCGGGGAGCTGTTTTTT.

This clone came up a few times. The V gene is TRBV29-1, the J gene TRBJ1-4; D is undetermined. The CDR3 runs 15 residues. Trimming pared 1 base from V and 8 bases from J, leaving 17 bases between. CDR1 and CDR2 from the germline V gene are SQVTM and ANQGSEA. Here the CDR3 reads CSVEGLGGKSEKLFF. DNA of the CDR3: TGCAGCGTTGAAGGGTTGGGCGGGAAATCGGAAAAACTGTTTTTT.

This clone showed up just a few times. The chain has TRBV7-2 and TRBJ2-7; D call uncertain. V lost 4 bases, J lost 5 bases, and 12 bases lay in between. The germline V gene encodes CDR1 SGHTA and CDR2 FQGNSA. The length of the CDR3 is 13 residues. The CDR3 DNA reads TGTGCCAGCAGCTCTGTTACCCCGAACGAGCAGTACTTC. This sequence encodes CASSSVTPNEQYF.

The rearrangement joins TRBV2 to TRBJ1-5; no clear D gene. The CDR3 runs to 15 residues. Trimming cost V 8 bases and J 1 base, with 15 bases left between them. Germline V CDR1 and CDR2: SNHLY, FYNNEI. CDR3 sequence (DNA): TGTGCCAGCCAAGTCGGGGTTGGGAGCAATCAGCCCCAGCATTTT. Its protein product is CASQVGVGSNQPQHF.

The gene calls are TRBV7-8 and TRBJ2-1; the match to TRBD1 covers 7 bases. The V and J ends lost 4 bases and 2 bases, in that order; junction bases with no gene match: 8. The CDR3 runs to 16 residues. Germline CDR1 reads SGHVS; CDR2 reads FQNEAQ. The CDR3 loop is CASSSPGGAAYNEQFF. The DNA for the CDR3 is TGTGCCAGCAGCTCCCCAGGGGGAGCAGCCTACAATGAGCAGTTCTTC.

This CDR3 reads CASSYVGAPNYGYTF. The CDR3 DNA is TGTGCCAGCAGTTACGTCGGAGCCCCTAACTATGGCTACACCTTC. The gene calls are TRBV6-6 and TRBJ1-2; D is unresolved. The germline CDR1 and CDR2 sequences are MNHNY and SVGAGI (reference sequence). This CDR3 comprises 15 residues. V lost 2 bases, J lost 0 bases, and 10 bases lay in between.

CDR3 DNA: TGTGCCAGCAGCTCCACCCGGGGCGGGGGTGAACATCTAGCCAAAAACATTCAGTACTTC. Translated, it gives CASSSTRGGGEHLAKNIQYF. The chain is built from TRBV13 and TRBJ2-4, with 7 nucleotides matching TRBD2. The CDR3 sequence is 20 residues long. After removal of 4 bases from V and 0 bases from J, the junction contained 18 bases not matched to a gene. CDR1 is PRHDT and CDR2 is FYEKMQ in the germline V gene (reference sequence).